The rows below give T cell receptor beta chains drawn from one sample of a study of shared clonotypes between healthy human individuals. TCRdb's table, derived via immunoSEQ multiplex PCR, lists solely in-frame clones and lacks some. The sample lists 2 million to 2.5 million clones, under 95% seen once, with under 2% in the top ten. Sequences were obtained from naive CD8+ T cells from PBMCs. The receptors were sampled from a man between 18 and 35 years old in good health. Some clones in this sample may be carry-over from other donors' samples. The CDR3 runs from the conserved cysteine through the conserved F or W. The D gene is left open where the match is weak. Expanded clones get a size class; other rows say once, few or many, or leave the size out.

cdr3_aa cdr3_nt cdr3_length j_call v_call clone_size d_call
CASSAQGSNTGELFF TGTGCCAGCAGCGCACAGGGGTCCAACACCGGGGAGCTGTTTTTT 15 TRBJ2-2 TRBV7-9 NA TRBD1
CASSPFFSNVGNTGELFF TGTGCCAGCAGCCCATTCTTCTCCAATGTGGGGAACACCGGGGAGCTGTTTTTT 18 TRBJ2-2 TRBV4-2 NA NA
CASRDGYEQYF TGTGCCAGCAGGGACGGCTACGAGCAGTACTTC 11 TRBJ2-7 TRBV28 NA NA
CASSLLGGRGSYEQYF TGTGCCAGCAGCTTACTAGGGGGGAGGGGGTCCTACGAGCAGTACTTC 16 TRBJ2-7 TRBV27 NA NA
CASSSRLAGGAADTQYF TGTGCCAGCAGCTCACGACTAGCGGGAGGGGCGGCAGATACGCAGTATTTT 17 TRBJ2-3 TRBV5-4 once TRBD2
CANLPRDRYHEQYF TGTGCCAACCTACCAAGGGACCGATACCACGAGCAGTACTTC 14 TRBJ2-7 TRBV2 NA NA
CASSTAIDSPYEQYF TGTGCCAGCAGCACCGCAATCGACTCCCCCTACGAGCAGTACTTC 15 TRBJ2-7 TRBV11-2 NA NA
CASSIASGRGEQYF TGTGCCAGTAGTATTGCTAGCGGGAGGGGCGAGCAGTACTTC 14 TRBJ2-7 TRBV19 NA TRBD2
CASSLVSAGLHEQYF TGTGCCAGCAGCTTAGTATCAGCGGGATTACACGAGCAGTACTTC 15 TRBJ2-7 TRBV7-9 NA TRBD2
CASSQRVDHSPLHF TGCGCCAGCAGCCAAAGGGTAGACCATTCACCCCTCCACTTT 14 TRBJ1-6 TRBV4-3 once NA
CASSQAVGSGTYEQYF TGCGCCAGCAGCCAAGCTGTAGGTAGCGGCACCTACGAGCAGTACTTC 16 TRBJ2-7 TRBV4-1 NA NA
CASSQFHEAYEQYF TGTGCCAGTAGTCAGTTCCACGAAGCCTACGAGCAGTACTTC 14 TRBJ2-7 TRBV19 NA NA
CASSSGTSGYTDTQYF TGTGCCAGCAGTTCAGGGACTAGCGGGTACACAGATACGCAGTATTTT 16 TRBJ2-3 TRBV28 NA TRBD2
CASSLVGQYSYEQYF TGTGCCAGCAGCTTGGTAGGGCAGTACTCCTACGAGCAGTACTTC 15 TRBJ2-7 TRBV7-9 NA NA
CASREDRAYYEQYF TGTGCCAGCAGAGAAGACAGGGCCTACTACGAGCAGTACTTC 14 TRBJ2-7 TRBV2 NA TRBD1
CASSLVGATNEKLFF TGTGCCAGCAGCTTAGTGGGGGCAACTAATGAAAAACTGTTTTTT 15 TRBJ1-4 TRBV7-2 few NA
CASSGGTEYSNQPQHF TGTGCCAGCAGTGGGGGGACAGAATATAGCAATCAGCCCCAGCATTTT 16 TRBJ1-5 TRBV2 NA TRBD1
CASSGVSSYEQYF TGTGCCAGCAGTGGGGTCTCCTCCTACGAGCAGTACTTC 13 TRBJ2-7 TRBV25-1 NA NA
CAWSENGNLYEQYF TGTGCCTGGAGTGAAAATGGGAATCTCTACGAGCAGTACTTC 14 TRBJ2-7 TRBV30 NA NA
CASRGTGTEAFF TGTGCCAGCAGAGGGACGGGGACTGAAGCTTTCTTT 12 TRBJ1-1 TRBV9 NA NA
CASSFRGPRGGYTF TGTGCCAGCAGTTTTAGGGGGCCTCGGGGTGGCTACACCTTC 14 TRBJ1-2 TRBV28 NA TRBD1
CASAHPPGGDGEQFF TGTGCCAGCGCCCACCCCCCGGGGGGGGACGGTGAGCAGTTCTTC 15 TRBJ2-1 TRBV6-5 NA TRBD2
CASRDLHSGNTIYF TGTGCCAGCAGGGACTTACACTCTGGAAACACCATATATTTT 14 TRBJ1-3 TRBV6-6 once NA
CASSVGGIGNEQYF TGTGCCAGCAGCGTAGGGGGGATCGGGAACGAGCAGTACTTC 14 TRBJ2-7 TRBV7-6 NA NA
CASSPGLAGVSYNEQFF TGTGCCAGCAGCCCCGGACTAGCGGGAGTTTCCTACAATGAGCAGTTCTTC 17 TRBJ2-1 TRBV7-6 NA TRBD2
CASSLVAAAQETQYF TGTGCCAGCAGTTTAGTGGCGGCAGCTCAAGAGACCCAGTACTTC 15 TRBJ2-5 TRBV28 NA NA
CASSQPNNQGDGYTF TGTGCCAGCAGCCAACCTAATAATCAGGGTGATGGCTACACCTTC 15 TRBJ1-2 TRBV7-9 NA NA
CGAQGQGETGELFF TGTGGAGCCCAGGGACAGGGGGAAACCGGGGAGCTGTTTTTT 14 TRBJ2-2 TRBV28 NA TRBD1
CASSLNRGTNGEGAPEQYF TGCGCCAGCAGCTTGAACCGGGGGACTAACGGAGAAGGGGCACCTGAGCAGTACTTC 19 TRBJ2-7 TRBV5-1 NA TRBD2
CARDRGQETQYF TGTGCCAGGGACAGGGGTCAAGAGACCCAGTACTTC 12 TRBJ2-5 TRBV27 once TRBD1
CASSLRVGTGIGGELFF TGTGCCAGCAGTTTAAGGGTCGGGACAGGGATCGGCGGGGAGCTGTTTTTT 17 TRBJ2-2 TRBV27 NA TRBD1
CASSSWREVDEQFF TGTGCCAGCAGCTCGTGGCGGGAGGTCGATGAGCAGTTCTTC 14 TRBJ2-1 TRBV7-9 NA TRBD2
CASSEQRGQAYEQYF TGTGCCAGCAGTGAACAAAGGGGGCAGGCCTACGAGCAGTACTTC 15 TRBJ2-7 TRBV6-1 once TRBD1
CASSLDYNYEQYF TGTGCCAGCAGCCTAGACTATAACTACGAGCAGTACTTC 13 TRBJ2-7 TRBV14 NA NA